These T cell receptor beta chains were read from a single sample in a study of CD4+ T cells in melanoma. Generated by immunoSEQ multiplex PCR, the TCRdb table keeps only in-frame clones and is missing some. Of 110,000 to 150,000 clones listed, 92% were seen once; the top ten hold approximately 1.5%. These receptors came from a human donor with melanoma. The CDR3 runs from the conserved cysteine through the conserved F or W. Each record gives: J gene, V gene, D gene, CDR3 protein, CDR3 DNA. D genes are given only for firm matches.

j_gene: TRBJ2-3
v_gene: TRBV5-6
d_gene: NA
CDR3aa: CASSWDGIPDTQYF
CDR3nt: TGTGCCAGCAGCTGGGATGGGATCCCAGATACGCAGTATTTT

j_gene: TRBJ2-1
v_gene: TRBV6-5
d_gene: NA
CDR3aa: CASSYSAHRVVSEQFF
CDR3nt: TGTGCCAGCAGTTATAGCGCGCACAGGGTAGTTAGTGAGCAGTTCTTC

j_gene: TRBJ2-2
v_gene: TRBV6-5
d_gene: NA
CDR3aa: CASSYLQGDSRELFF
CDR3nt: TGTGCCAGCAGTTATTTACAGGGAGATTCTAGGGAGCTGTTTTTT

j_gene: TRBJ1-4
v_gene: TRBV5-6
d_gene: NA
CDR3aa: CASSLDGFNEKLFF
CDR3nt: TGTGCCAGCAGCTTGGACGGGTTTAATGAAAAACTGTTTTTT

j_gene: TRBJ2-1
v_gene: TRBV9
d_gene: TRBD2
CDR3aa: CASRSSGGNNEQFF
CDR3nt: TGTGCCAGCAGATCTAGCGGGGGGAACAATGAGCAGTTCTTC

j_gene: TRBJ2-5
v_gene: TRBV5-1
d_gene: NA
CDR3aa: CASSRDPGLQETQYF
CDR3nt: TGCGCCAGCAGCCGAGACCCGGGGCTGCAAGAGACCCAGTACTTC

j_gene: TRBJ2-5
v_gene: TRBV27
d_gene: TRBD1
CDR3aa: CASGNRGETQYF
CDR3nt: TGTGCCAGCGGAAACAGGGGAGAGACCCAGTACTTC

j_gene: TRBJ1-2
v_gene: TRBV6-6
d_gene: NA
CDR3aa: CASKGGKHGYTF
CDR3nt: TGTGCCAGCAAGGGAGGGAAGCATGGCTACACCTTC

j_gene: TRBJ1-3
v_gene: TRBV5-4
d_gene: NA
CDR3aa: CASSLEGTRGNTIYF
CDR3nt: TGTGCCAGCAGCTTGGAGGGGACACGTGGAAACACCATATATTTT

j_gene: TRBJ1-4
v_gene: TRBV5-4
d_gene: NA
CDR3aa: CASSPGARGGEKLFF
CDR3nt: TGTGCCAGCAGCCCCGGCGCTCGCGGAGGTGAAAAACTGTTTTTT

j_gene: TRBJ1-1
v_gene: TRBV10-1
d_gene: NA
CDR3aa: CASSEWGRGLNTEAFF
CDR3nt: TGCGCCAGCAGTGAGTGGGGGCGCGGTCTGAACACTGAAGCTTTCTTT

j_gene: TRBJ1-3
v_gene: TRBV7-8
d_gene: NA
CDR3aa: CASSLDNGENTIYF
CDR3nt: TGTGCCAGCAGCTTAGATAATGGGGAAAACACCATATATTTT

j_gene: TRBJ2-7
v_gene: TRBV9
d_gene: NA
CDR3aa: CASSVGWGRRGNEQYF
CDR3nt: TGTGCCAGCAGCGTAGGATGGGGGCGAAGGGGGAACGAGCAGTACTTC

j_gene: TRBJ2-3
v_gene: TRBV7-3
d_gene: TRBD2
CDR3aa: CASSQVAGVPNTQYF
CDR3nt: TGTGCCAGCAGCCAGGTGGCGGGGGTCCCCAATACGCAGTATTTT

j_gene: TRBJ2-3
v_gene: TRBV28
d_gene: TRBD1
CDR3aa: CASSPDRVRDTQYF
CDR3nt: TGTGCCAGCAGTCCGGACAGGGTACGAGATACGCAGTATTTT

j_gene: TRBJ2-3
v_gene: TRBV5-1
d_gene: NA
CDR3aa: CASSLALLGDGTDTQYF
CDR3nt: TGCGCCAGCAGCTTGGCGCTACTGGGGGACGGCACAGATACGCAGTATTTT

j_gene: TRBJ1-1
v_gene: TRBV7-9
d_gene: NA
CDR3aa: CASSLEGVSTEAFF
CDR3nt: TGTGCCAGCAGCTTAGAGGGCGTGAGCACTGAAGCTTTCTTT